The clone carrying this TCR beta chain was recorded many times. The antigen remains unidentified. The data originate from a study of Graves' ophthalmopathy and Graves' hyperthyroidism. Findings of the study overall: This model predicted ophthalmopathy progression (sensitivity 70.59%, specificity approximately 77%).

Amplification from RNA transcripts yielded the TCR beta CDR3 regions. HTBI primers primed a first-round RT-PCR, and a second-round multiplex PCR followed. TCRdb re-analysed the multiplex PCR reads in MiXCR, keeping a single row per CDR3 protein. In the table there are hundreds of thousands of distinct CDR3 sequences, roughly an eighth of which are singletons. This TCR was sampled from a woman in her twenties or thirties with Graves' ophthalmopathy. Sequencing input: blood.

CDR3 sequence: CSARDYPEAFF. Here the CDR3 DNA reads TGCAGTGCTAGAGATTACCCTGAAGCTTTCTTT. The chain couples TRBV20-1 to TRBJ1-1, with D uncertain. The CDR3 length is 11 residues. V gave up 0 bases and J gave up 6 bases, with 5 bases separating them. Germline CDR1 reads DFQATT; CDR2 reads SNEGSKA (reference sequence).